This T cell receptor beta chain was sequenced during a study of cytotoxic CD8 clonotypes in ibrutinib-treated CLL. Data came from immunoSEQ multiplex PCR; TCRdb stores just in-frame clones and leaves some out. The sample carries some 25,000 clones, 78% recorded once. The CDR3 is 15 amino acids. The germline V gene has CDR1 KGHSH and CDR2 LQKENI. Trimming took 4 bases from V and 6 from J; bases not matched to a gene: 9. The sequencing used PBMCs, collected before ibrutinib treatment. The source of this sequence is a human donor with chronic lymphocytic leukemia. This chain joins TRBV18 and TRBJ2-3; TRBD2 agrees at 8 bases. CDR3: CASSQREGLRDTQYF. The CDR3 DNA sequence: TGTGCCAGCTCACAACGGGAGGGCCTCCGGGATACGCAGTATTTT.